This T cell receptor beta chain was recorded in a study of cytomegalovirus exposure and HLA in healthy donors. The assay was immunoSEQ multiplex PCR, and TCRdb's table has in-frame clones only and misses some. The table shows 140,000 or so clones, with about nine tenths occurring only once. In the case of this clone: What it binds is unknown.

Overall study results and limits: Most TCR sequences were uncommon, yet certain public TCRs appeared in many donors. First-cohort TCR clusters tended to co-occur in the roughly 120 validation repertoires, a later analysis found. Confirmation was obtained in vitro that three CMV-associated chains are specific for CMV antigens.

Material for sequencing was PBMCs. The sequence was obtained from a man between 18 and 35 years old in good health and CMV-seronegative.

CDR3 DNA sequence: TGTGCCACCAGCAGAGACCTAGCGGGAGACAATGAGCAGTTCTTC. Translating gives CATSRDLAGDNEQFF. The chain is built from TRBV15 and TRBJ2-1; 10 bases are a match to TRBD2. The CDR3 contains 15 residues. Germline loops: CDR1 LNHNV, CDR2 YYDKDF (reference sequence). Trimming cost V 0 bases and J 5 bases; bases outside gene matches: 1.